This TCR gamma chain was sequenced in a study of gammadelta T cells in human blood (dated by TCRdb to the early 2020s). What the study reported, not specific to this receptor: According to the study, polyclonal expansion of innate gamma-delta T cells immediately after birth appeared to be driven by microbial exposure.

From the cysteine up to the phenylalanine, the CDR3 has a length of 13 residues. CDR3 DNA is the only sequence kept; it has 39 bases, read in frame from the first base. Trimmed from V: 8 bases; trimmed from J: 5 bases; junction bases lacking a gene match: 10. The library was made by RT-PCR. The sequencing machine was an Illumina MiSeq. In TCRdb, clones were called once more from the public reads by CATT, and rows of identical DNA were later combined. In all, the sample holds over 350 gamma-chain clones, and 5.7% of those were seen once. More than 35% of the sample lies in the top ten. In the case of this clone: What antigen it recognizes has not been identified. No clone much larger than this one lies a single base away; base qualities are absent.

The sequenced sample was Vgamma9Vdelta2 gamma-delta T cells from infant blood. This clonotype originated in a human donor. The sequence is built from TRGV10 and TRGJ1 or TRGJ2. TRGV10 is treated as an ORF (open reading frame) with a function not yet certain. The CDR3 reads as follows: CAAWDSRDYKKLF. The nucleotides read TGTGCTGCGTGGGATTCCAGGGATTATAAGAAACTCTTT.